This TCR beta chain appears in the sequencing data of a study of blood T cell repertoires in COVID-19. Germline lookup yields CDR1 MGHRA and CDR2 YSYEKL. The CDR3 length is 16 residues. V lost 3 bases and J 2 bases, leaving 17 bases between the germline ends. Everyone who took part was roughly 18 to 89 years old, and they came from 24 US areas. Categorization into cohorts depended on clinical history that participants reported. In Cohort 3, a recovered donor had either two negative PCRs, clearance, or symptom resolution. Per the original data handling: Amplifying reference gene primers gave estimates of nucleated cell counts. Libraries were prepared by immunoSEQ multiplex PCR; TCRdb keeps only in-frame clonotypes and omits some of them. V, J and clone size were drawn from that table, and D and trimming were deduced from the DNA. The sample lists about 370,000 clones; roughly 89% were seen once.

The source material was PBMCs or T cells enriched from blood (not recorded which). The chain is built from TRBV4-1 and TRBJ2-7; D perhaps matches TRBD2 (6 bases). The source is a woman between 25 and 40 years old who had recovered from COVID-19. The CDR3 region is CASSQANLRETYEQYF. CDR3 in DNA: TGCGCCAGCAGCCAGGCTAACCTCCGGGAGACCTACGAGCAGTACTTC.